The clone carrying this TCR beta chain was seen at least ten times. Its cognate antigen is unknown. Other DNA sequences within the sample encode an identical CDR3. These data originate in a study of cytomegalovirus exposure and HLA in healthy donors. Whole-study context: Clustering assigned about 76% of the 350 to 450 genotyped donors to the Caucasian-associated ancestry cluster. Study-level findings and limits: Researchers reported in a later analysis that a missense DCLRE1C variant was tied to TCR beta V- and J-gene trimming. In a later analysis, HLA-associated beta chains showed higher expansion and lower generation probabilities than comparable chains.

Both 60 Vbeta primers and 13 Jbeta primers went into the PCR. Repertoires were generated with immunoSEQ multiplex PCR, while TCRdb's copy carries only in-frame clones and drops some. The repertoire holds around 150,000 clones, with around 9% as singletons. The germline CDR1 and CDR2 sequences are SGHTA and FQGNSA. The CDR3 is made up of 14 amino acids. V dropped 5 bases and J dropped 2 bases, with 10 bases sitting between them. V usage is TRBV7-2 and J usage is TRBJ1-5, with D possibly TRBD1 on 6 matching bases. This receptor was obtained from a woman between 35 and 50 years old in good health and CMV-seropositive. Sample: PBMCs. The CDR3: CASSPTGGNQPQHF. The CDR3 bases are TGTGCCAGCAGCCCGACAGGCGGCAATCAGCCCCAGCATTTT.